This TCR beta chain was identified in a study of T cells in localized non-small cell lung cancer. Here immunoSEQ multiplex PCR was the method, and the copy in TCRdb shows in-frame clones only, minus some. The sample lists 70,000 to 100,000 clones; roughly 88% were seen once. Germline-derived CDR1 and CDR2 are MDHEN and SYDVKM. V was clipped by 1 base and J by 7 bases, with 7 bases between them. The CDR3 sequence is 12 residues long. This sequence joins TRBV28 and TRBJ1-2; TRBD1 is a possible D gene (5 bases). Sequenced material: PBMCs, taken before any cancer treatment. The receptor was derived from a woman aged 35-70 years with stage II squamous cell lung carcinoma. In DNA, the CDR3 is TGTGCCAGCAGTTTATATGGGGGTGGCTACACCTTC. This encodes CASSLYGGGYTF.